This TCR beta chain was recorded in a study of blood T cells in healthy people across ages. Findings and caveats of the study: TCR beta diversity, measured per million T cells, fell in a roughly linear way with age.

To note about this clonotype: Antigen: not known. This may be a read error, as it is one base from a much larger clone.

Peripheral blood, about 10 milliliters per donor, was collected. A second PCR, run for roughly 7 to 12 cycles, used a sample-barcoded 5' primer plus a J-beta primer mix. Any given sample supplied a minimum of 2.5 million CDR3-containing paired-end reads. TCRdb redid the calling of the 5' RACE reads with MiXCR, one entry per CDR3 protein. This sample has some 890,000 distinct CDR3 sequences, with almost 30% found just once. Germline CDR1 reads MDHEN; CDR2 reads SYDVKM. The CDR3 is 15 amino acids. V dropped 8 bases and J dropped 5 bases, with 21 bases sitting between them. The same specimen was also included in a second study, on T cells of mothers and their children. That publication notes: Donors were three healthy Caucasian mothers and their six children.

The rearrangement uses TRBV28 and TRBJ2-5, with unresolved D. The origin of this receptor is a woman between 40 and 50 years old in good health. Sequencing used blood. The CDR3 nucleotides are TGTGCCAGCGGTTACACTGACCGCCTAATGGAGACCCAGTACTTC. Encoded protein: CASGYTDRLMETQYF.